The 18 T cell receptor beta chains below all came from one sample that was sequenced in a study of CD8 T cells in ankylosing spondylitis. TCRdb redid the calling of the 5' RACE reads with MiXCR, one entry per CDR3 protein. The sample shows 30,000 to 45,000 distinct CDR3 sequences, approximately 15% of them seen only once. Sequenced input: blood. The source of these receptors is a male donor with ankylosing spondylitis or in good health (not recorded which).

This chain links TRBV3-1 with TRBJ2-4; D possibly corresponds to TRBD1 (6 bases). Trimming stripped 4 bases from V and 1 base from J, with 11 bases between. Germline V gene data show CDR1 as LGHDT and CDR2 as YNNKEL (reference sequence). The CDR3 runs to 15 residues. This chain's CDR3 is CASSLIGGAKNIQYF. The CDR3 nucleotides read TGTGCCAGCAGCCTGATAGGGGGTGCCAAAAACATTCAGTACTTC.

The chain uses TRBV7-2 and TRBJ1-1; D call uncertain. CDR1 is SGHTA and CDR2 is FQGNSA in the germline V gene. CDR3 length: 12 residues. V lost 5 bases to trimming and J lost 8 bases, with 12 bases between them. The CDR3 DNA is TGTGCCAGCAGCCCTTCCACTCTAGAAGCTTTCTTT. Protein sequence: CASSPSTLEAFF.

The chain is built from TRBV7-2 and TRBJ2-3; D remains unclear. The CDR3 loop spans 15 amino acids. Trimming shortened V by 3 bases and J by 2 bases, and 12 bases separated the two germline ends. Germline assignment: CDR1 SGHTA and CDR2 FQGNSA. In nucleotides, the CDR3 is TGTGCCAGCAGCTTCGCCGGGCTAGACACAGATACGCAGTATTTT. Protein product: CASSFAGLDTDTQYF.

This chain joins TRBV7-9 and TRBJ2-7; TRBD1 aligns across 11 bases. V shed 0 bases, J shed 7 bases, and the junction held 2 bases outside the gene matches. The CDR3 spans 14 residues. Germline loops: CDR1 SEHNR, CDR2 FQNEAQ (reference sequence). CDR3 in DNA: TGTGCCAGCAGCTTAGCGGGACAGGGGGGGGAGCAGTACTTC. Translated, it gives CASSLAGQGGEQYF. Full variable domain (outside the CDR3, taken from reference TRBV7-9 and TRBJ2-7): DTGVSQNPRHKITKRGQNVTFRCDPISEHNRLYWYRQTLGQGPEFLTYFQNEAQLEKSRLLSDRFSAERPKGSFSTLEIQRTEQGDSAMYLCASSLAGQGGEQYFGPGTRLTVT.

The V gene is TRBV6-5, the J gene TRBJ2-2, with 10 positions matching TRBD2. Germline-derived CDR1 and CDR2 are MNHEY and SVGAGI. The CDR3 has 17 amino acids. The J segment lost 3 bases and the V segment lost 2 bases, leaving 6 bases of the junction unmatched. CDR3 region: CASSYKKGLAYTGELFF. In DNA form, the CDR3 reads TGTGCCAGCAGTTACAAGAAGGGACTAGCGTACACCGGGGAGCTGTTTTTT.

The genes are TRBV12-3 or TRBV12-4 and TRBJ1-4, with 11 bases lining up with TRBD1. The ends lost 6 bases at V and 3 bases at J; junction bases unmatched: 3. The CDR3 consists of 15 residues. The CDR3 sequence: CASRRTGGSNEKLFF. The CDR3 DNA sequence: TGTGCCAGCAGACGGACAGGGGGCTCTAATGAAAAACTGTTTTTT.

The chain uses TRBV28 and TRBJ2-5; D not resolved. CDR1 is MDHEN, CDR2 SYDVKM, per germline. This CDR3 contains 12 residues. Deletions cut 4 bases from V and 2 bases from J, with 5 bases between. CDR3 loop: CASSSGQETQYF. CDR3 DNA: TGTGCCAGCAGTTCCGGTCAAGAGACCCAGTACTTC.

The V and J genes are TRBV12-3 or TRBV12-4 and TRBJ2-2; D unresolved. Trimming took off 2 bases at V and 6 bases at J, with 10 bases between the two ends. The CDR3 spans 14 residues. CDR3 loop: CASSLRVTPGELFF. The CDR3 DNA reads as TGTGCCAGCAGTTTAAGAGTGACACCCGGGGAGCTGTTTTTT.

This clonotype has more than one count but fewer than ten. V and J are TRBV4-1 and TRBJ2-3; tentatively, D is TRBD1 or TRBD2 (5 bases each). The CDR3 covers 15 residues. Trimming took off 0 bases at V and 1 base at J, with 8 bases between the two ends. Germline lookup yields CDR1 MGHRA and CDR2 YSYEKL. The CDR3 is CASSQEGPGTDTQYF. The CDR3 coding sequence is TGCGCCAGCAGCCAAGAGGGACCAGGCACAGATACGCAGTATTTT.

This clonotype was found a few times. This rearrangement joins TRBV6-5 to TRBJ2-5; D may be TRBD1 (6 bases). CDR3 length: 13 residues. V dropped 5 bases and J dropped 5 bases, with 12 bases sitting between them. The germline V gene encodes CDR1 MNHEY and CDR2 SVGAGI. As DNA, the CDR3 is TGTGCCAGCAGTCGGACAGCCGGGGAGACCCAGTACTTC. Translating gives CASSRTAGETQYF.

This clonotype was counted ten times or more. The rearrangement links TRBV20-1 to TRBJ1-1; D remains unclear. Trimming pared 4 bases from V and 7 bases from J, leaving 10 bases between. The CDR3 is 11 amino acids. Germline V CDR1 and CDR2: DFQATT, SNEGSKA (reference sequence). The CDR3 nucleotides are TGCAGTGCTAACGGGTTGGTTGAAGCTTTCTTT. Residues: CSANGLVEAFF.

The chain recombines TRBV28 with TRBJ1-6; tentative D call: TRBD1 (6 bases). The CDR3 has 15 amino acids. CDR1 is MDHEN, CDR2 SYDVKM, per germline. With 5 bases removed from V and 7 bases from J, the gap between germline ends came to 15 bases. CDR3 in DNA: TGTGCCAGCAGTCCTCCGACAGGAGAAAATTCACCCCTCCACTTT. Translation gives CASSPPTGENSPLHF. The full variable domain, with the rest looked up from reference TRBV28 and TRBJ1-6, is DVKVTQSSRYLVKRTGEKVFLECVQDMDHENMFWYRQDPGLGLRLIYFSYDVKMKEKGDIPEGYSVSREKKERFSLILESASTNQTSMYLCASSPPTGENSPLHFGNGTRLTVT.

V is TRBV20-1 and J is TRBJ2-1; 8 bases line up with TRBD2. Per the germline V gene, CDR1 is DFQATT and CDR2 is SNEGSKA (reference sequence). V lost 5 bases and J lost 10; bases outside the gene matches: 19. There are 16 residues in the CDR3. The CDR3, as DNA: TGCAGTGCTGTAAAAGGGACTAGTGAGGCCTGGGGGGAGCAGTTCTTC. As protein: CSAVKGTSEAWGEQFF.

The CDR3 protein is CASSVERVYNEQFF. The CDR3 DNA reads TGTGCCAGCAGCGTGGAGCGGGTATACAATGAGCAGTTCTTC. The V and J genes are TRBV9 and TRBJ2-1, with D possibly being TRBD2 (6 bases). Trimming took off 2 bases at V and 4 bases at J, with 10 bases between the two ends. CDR3 size: 14 residues. Germline V gives CDR1 SGDLS, CDR2 YYNGEE.

This clonotype was seen a few times. The CDR3 reads CSARDAGTGKNIQYF. In DNA form, the CDR3 reads TGCAGTGCTAGGGACGCCGGGACAGGCAAAAACATTCAGTACTTC. The chain uses TRBV20-1 and TRBJ2-4; 8 positions match TRBD1. CDR1 and CDR2 from the germline V gene are DFQATT and SNEGSKA (reference sequence). The V segment lost 3 bases and the J segment 3 bases; nucleotides outside the gene matches: 7. This CDR3 has 15 amino acids.

As regards this clonotype: One end of the junction does not line up with germline, which may come from a read error. This chain joins TRBV4-3 and TRBJ2-4, with D perhaps matching TRBD1 or TRBD2 (7 bases each). The CDR3 consists of 12 residues. Per germline, CDR1 LGHNA and CDR2 YSLEER. The CDR3 reads CASSPPAGDSHF. The CDR3 DNA reads TGCGCCAGCAGCCCCCCCGCGGGGGACAGTCACTTC.

This clonotype has just a few counts. The DNA is omitted, as the CDR3 cannot be located on it reliably, and the CDR3 follows TCRdb's listing. The chain employs TRBV9 and TRBJ2-4; the D call TRBD1 from the table was never checked on the DNA. Germline CDR1 and CDR2: SGDLS and YYNGEE. The CDR3 is 14 residues long, ends included. CDR3 residues: CASTFGPGGNIQYF.

This chain links TRBV20-1 with TRBJ1-4, with a tentative D call TRBD1 (6 bases). Trimming left V 4 bases short and J 7 bases short, with 10 bases between. Germline CDR1 DFQATT, CDR2 SNEGSKA (reference sequence). CDR3 size: 12 residues. CDR3 amino acids: CSANREGEKLFF. For the CDR3, the DNA is TGCAGTGCTAACAGGGAGGGTGAAAAACTGTTTTTT.